This TCR beta chain emerged from a study of CD8 T cells in ankylosing spondylitis. Whole-study findings and limits: Within matched ankylosing spondylitis synovial fluid, disease-linked clones were reportedly significantly enriched.

TCRdb re-analysed the 5' RACE reads in MiXCR, keeping a single row per CDR3 protein. The sample has 250,000 to 400,000 distinct CDR3 sequences, around 10% seen once. This clonotype has a count of ten or more. Its matching antigen is unknown. CDR3 length: 17 residues. The V segment lost 1 base and the J segment 2 bases; nucleotides outside the gene matches: 10. Per germline, CDR1 SGHKS and CDR2 YYEKEE (reference sequence). The clonotype was recovered from a female donor with ankylosing spondylitis or in good health (not recorded which). The chain recombines TRBV5-5 with TRBJ2-3; 7 nucleotides agree with TRBD1. The sequencing sample was made of blood, either unsorted or a sorted T cell fraction (not recorded which). CDR3 nucleotide sequence: TGTGCCAGCAGCTTGAAGGGGGCGCTCCCCACCACAGATACGCAGTATTTT. The encoded protein is CASSLKGALPTTDTQYF.